A single sample gave rise to the 24 T cell receptor beta chains below, sequenced in a study of T-cell reconstitution after alpha-beta-depleted transplantation in children. Molecular barcoding with unique molecular identifiers was used for the TCRbeta library. TCRdb re-called the PCR reads with MiXCR, one entry per CDR3 protein. Here the sample spans around 45,000 distinct CDR3 sequences, around half being singletons. The input for sequencing was peripheral blood, taken before TCRalphabeta/CD19-depleted stem cell transplant. These receptors all stem from a boy under three years old with SCID, due to receive a stem cell transplant.

The genes are TRBV29-1 and TRBJ2-2, with D possibly being TRBD2 (6 bases). The CDR3 consists of 14 residues. The germline V and J ends were trimmed by 6 bases and 5 bases, with 16 bases remaining between them. CDR1 is SQVTM, CDR2 ANQGSEA, per germline. The CDR3 DNA reads TGCAGCGTGACCGGGGCAGGGAGGACCGGGGAGCTGTTTTTT. Translating it yields CSVTGAGRTGELFF.

This chain's CDR3 is CSARGEQGTEQYF. DNA of the CDR3: TGCAGTGCTAGAGGAGAACAGGGTACCGAGCAGTACTTC. The chain links TRBV20-1 to TRBJ2-7; possibly TRBD1 for D (6 bases). The V and J ends lost 1 base and 6 bases respectively, with 13 bases between them. The germline CDR1 and CDR2 sequences are DFQATT and SNEGSKA (reference sequence). The CDR3 is 13 residues long.

The chain employs TRBV5-1 and TRBJ1-3; D is unclear. The V and J ends lost 5 bases and 2 bases respectively, with 14 bases between them. Per the germline V gene, CDR1 is SGHRS and CDR2 is YFSETQ. The CDR3 loop spans 15 amino acids. CDR3 DNA sequence: TGCGCCAGCAGTCACGGGTCCCGAACTGGAAACACCATATATTTT. This encodes CASSHGSRTGNTIYF.

V and J are TRBV20-1 and TRBJ2-3; TRBD2 might be the D (7 bases). Trimming pared 6 bases from V and 1 base from J, leaving 14 bases between. Germline CDR1 is DFQATT and CDR2 is SNEGSKA (reference sequence). CDR3 length: 14 amino acids. The CDR3 DNA follows: TGCAGTGCGGGAGGGGGGTTCGGCACAGATACGCAGTATTTT. Protein product: CSAGGGFGTDTQYF.

This chain connects TRBV6-6 to TRBJ2-4, with TRBD1 matching 10 bases. Trimming took 5 bases from V and 15 from J; bases not matched to a gene: 7. The germline gives CDR1 MNHNY, CDR2 SVGAGI (reference sequence). CDR3 length: 12 amino acids. The DNA of the CDR3 is TGTGCCAGCAGTCCCACGGGACAGGGGTGGTACTTC. Translation: CASSPTGQGWYF.

This chain connects TRBV7-9 to TRBJ1-5; D may be TRBD1 (5 bases). The CDR3 loop spans 14 amino acids. CDR1 is SEHNR and CDR2 is FQNEAQ in the germline V gene (reference sequence). The V gene lost 7 bases and the J gene lost 4 bases, with 14 bases spanning the gap. The DNA for the CDR3 is TGTGCCAGCAACCCCAGGGCAGGGAATCAGCCCCAGCATTTT. It translates to CASNPRAGNQPQHF.

V is TRBV20-1 and J is TRBJ2-3; D might be TRBD1 (5 bases). The CDR3 has 12 residues. V was trimmed by 6 bases and J by 4 bases, leaving 11 bases between them. Per germline, CDR1 DFQATT and CDR2 SNEGSKA (reference sequence). This CDR3 reads CSALDSPDTQYF. DNA for the CDR3: TGCAGTGCGCTCGACAGCCCAGATACGCAGTATTTT.

The rearrangement joins TRBV27 to TRBJ2-7; D possibly corresponds to TRBD2 (6 bases). Trimming left V 8 bases short and J 2 bases short, with 16 bases between. Germline loops: CDR1 MNHEY, CDR2 SMNVEV (reference sequence). The CDR3 length is 14 residues. CDR3 coding DNA: TGTGCCAGCCACAGAGGAGGGAACCCCTACGAGCAGTACTTC. Protein product: CASHRGGNPYEQYF.

V and J are TRBV6-2 or TRBV6-3 and TRBJ1-1; the D is unclear. The CDR3 is 13 residues long. V lost 7 bases and J lost 1, with 10 bases in between. Per the germline V gene, CDR1 is MNHEY and CDR2 is SVGEGT. The DNA of the CDR3 is TGTGCCAGCACCTGGGAGGGGAACACTGAAGCTTTCTTT. As protein: CASTWEGNTEAFF.

The V gene is TRBV24-1, the J gene TRBJ2-6; 10 bases match TRBD1. CDR3 size: 16 residues. J gave up 0 bases and V 10 bases, and 5 bases lay outside the gene matches. Germline CDR1 reads KGHDR; CDR2 reads SFDVKD. The CDR3 coding sequence is TGTGCCACTGGGACAGGGGCCACCTCTGGGGCCAACGTCCTGACTTTC. Translation gives CATGTGATSGANVLTF.

V usage is TRBV7-2 and J usage is TRBJ2-3; the match to TRBD2 covers 14 bases. Germline lookup yields CDR1 SGHTA and CDR2 FQGNSA. After removal of 3 bases from V and 6 bases from J, the junction contained 5 bases not matched to a gene. The CDR3 is made up of 16 amino acids. CDR3 DNA sequence: TGTGCCAGCAGCTTGACTAGCGGGGGGGCCACGGATACGCAGTATTTT. This gives the protein CASSLTSGGATDTQYF.

V gene TRBV5-6 combines with J gene TRBJ2-3; a weak D match, TRBD2 (7 bases). This CDR3 is 14 amino acids long. V lost 3 bases to trimming and J lost 2 bases, with 10 bases between them. The germline CDR1 and CDR2 sequences are SGHDT and YYEEEE. The CDR3 nucleotides read TGTGCCAGCAGCTGGGGGGGCCTCACAGATACGCAGTATTTT. It is translated as CASSWGGLTDTQYF.

The table lists this clonotype with a few counts. The J gene is TRBJ2-1, the V gene TRBV4-2; maybe TRBD2 (5 bases). The V end lost 1 base, the J end lost 7 bases, and 14 bases lay between the germline ends. The CDR3 is 15 residues long. CDR1 and CDR2 from the germline V gene are LGHNA and YNFKEQ. CDR3 sequence: CASSQGLAELNEQFF. DNA of the CDR3: TGTGCCAGCAGCCAAGGGCTAGCAGAACTTAATGAGCAGTTCTTC.

The rearrangement uses TRBV11-2 and TRBJ1-3; no clear D. This CDR3 region has 14 residues. Germline CDR1 is SGHAT and CDR2 is FQNNGV. With 5 bases removed from V and 2 bases from J, the gap between germline ends came to 10 bases. In DNA form, the CDR3 reads TGTGCCAGCAGCCGAGGTGGGCCTGGAAACACCATATATTTT. It is translated as CASSRGGPGNTIYF.

The rearrangement joins TRBV7-9 to TRBJ1-6; 8 nucleotides align to TRBD1. The CDR3 covers 14 residues. With V trimmed by 5 bases and J by 10 bases, 7 bases remained unmatched. The germline V gene encodes CDR1 SEHNR and CDR2 FQNEAQ (reference sequence). The CDR3 DNA sequence: TGTGCCAGCAGCCCCGGACAGGGCTGGTCACCCCTCCACTTT. This sequence encodes CASSPGQGWSPLHF.

V usage is TRBV5-1 and J usage is TRBJ2-5; D gene ambiguous. Germline V gene data show CDR1 as SGHRS and CDR2 as YFSETQ. CDR3 length: 15 residues. Trimming removed 5 bases from V and 7 bases from J, with 21 bases in between. Here the CDR3 DNA reads TGCGCCAGCAGTTCCATTGGTGTTTCTGAATGGACCCAGTACTTC. This codes for CASSSIGVSEWTQYF.

The J gene is TRBJ1-3, the V gene TRBV28; D remains ambiguous. CDR3 length: 12 amino acids. The V gene's germline CDR1 is MDHEN and CDR2 SYDVKM. Deletions cut 6 bases from V and 7 bases from J, with 10 bases between. The CDR3 DNA is TGTGCCAGCAGCACCAGGATCAACACCATATATTTT. Protein product: CASSTRINTIYF.

This clonotype was observed a handful of times. The chain combines TRBV3-1 with TRBJ2-5, with a possible D match to TRBD1 (5 bases). The CDR3 runs 15 residues. V lost 2 bases to trimming and J lost 2 bases, with 12 bases between them. Germline CDR1 and CDR2: LGHDT and YNNKEL (reference sequence). The CDR3 nucleotides are TGTGCCAGCAGCCAAACAACAGGTCCTCAAGAGACCCAGTACTTC. It encodes CASSQTTGPQETQYF.

The chain joins TRBV7-6 to TRBJ2-7; D call uncertain. The CDR3 covers 13 residues. V was clipped by 4 bases and J by 0 bases, with 7 bases between them. The germline V gene has CDR1 SGHVS and CDR2 FNYEAQ. CDR3 sequence (DNA): TGTGCCAGCAGCTCACAGAGCTCCTACGAGCAGTACTTC. This gives the protein CASSSQSSYEQYF. The entire variable domain, with the rest obtained from reference TRBV7-6 and TRBJ2-7, is as follows: GAGVSQSPRYKVTKRGQDVALRCDPISGHVSLYWYRQALGQGPEFLTYFNYEAQQDKSGLPNDRFSAERPEGSISTLTIQRTEQRDSAMYRCASSSQSSYEQYFGPGTRLTVT.

This clonotype was found many times. At one end the junction does not follow the germline gene, possibly because of a read error. V gene TRBV12-3 or TRBV12-4 combines with J gene TRBJ2-2; D perhaps matches TRBD2 (5 bases). CDR3 length equals 13 residues. The CDR3 here is CASSPQYTGKLFF. The CDR3 nucleotides read TGTGCCAGCAGCCCTCAGTACACCGGGAAGCTGTTTTTT.

V is TRBV9 and J is TRBJ1-1; D remains unclear. The V gene lost 2 bases and the J gene lost 0 bases, with 11 bases spanning the gap. Germline V gene sequence: CDR1 SGDLS, CDR2 YYNGEE. The CDR3 runs to 15 residues. CDR3 residues: CASSVNRVVNTEAFF. CDR3 DNA sequence: TGTGCCAGCAGCGTCAATAGGGTGGTGAACACTGAAGCTTTCTTT. The full variable domain, with the rest looked up from reference TRBV9 and TRBJ1-1, is DSGVTQTPKHLITATGQRVTLRCSPRSGDLSVYWYQQSLDQGLQFLIQYYNGEERAKGNILERFSAQQFPDLHSELNLSSLELGDSALYFCASSVNRVVNTEAFFGQGTRLTVV.

The V and J genes are TRBV5-6 and TRBJ1-5; possible D gene TRBD1, 5 bases. This CDR3 is 14 amino acids long. V was shortened by 4 bases and J by 9 bases, with 17 bases between the two germline ends. CDR1 is SGHDT and CDR2 is YYEEEE in the germline V gene. CDR3 DNA sequence: TGTGCCAGCAGCAACACAGGAGCCACAGGGCCCCAGCATTTT. Amino acids: CASSNTGATGPQHF.

The sample holds a few counts of this clonotype. The CDR3 is CASSYSKLAGAPNTGELFF. The CDR3, as DNA: TGTGCCAGCAGTTACTCGAAACTAGCGGGGGCCCCGAACACCGGGGAGCTGTTTTTT. This rearrangement joins TRBV6-5 to TRBJ2-2, with 11 bases matching TRBD2. This CDR3 has 19 amino acids. V shed 0 bases and J 0 bases; nucleotides not matched to a gene: 6. Germline loops: CDR1 MNHEY, CDR2 SVGAGI.

This clonotype was seen a single time. The chain has TRBV29-1 and TRBJ2-3, with a tentative D call TRBD2 (6 bases). The V end lost 0 bases, the J end lost 0 bases, and 16 bases lay between the germline ends. The germline V gene encodes CDR1 SQVTM and CDR2 ANQGSEA. The CDR3 is made up of 17 amino acids. CDR3 sequence (DNA): TGCAGCGTTGAAGATCAGGGCGGGGCGCTTAGCACAGATACGCAGTATTTT. This codes for CSVEDQGGALSTDTQYF.